Sequencing of this T cell receptor (beta chain) was carried out in a study of blood T cell repertoires in COVID-19. Study background: The United States, Italy and Spain provided the acute and convalescent COVID-19 samples. Sources were T cells, B-cell-depleted T cells, or PBMCs; the material itself was cDNA or gDNA.

CDR1 is SGHRS, CDR2 YFSETQ, per germline. The V end was cut by 0 bases, the J end by 5 bases, with 11 bases between. The CDR3 spans 14 residues. How the authors handled the data: How many nucleated cells were present was estimated from reference gene primer amplification. Clones were sequenced by immunoSEQ multiplex PCR, and TCRdb holds only the in-frame ones, with some missing. Clone size and V and J calls were adopted from that table, with D and trimming inferred from the DNA. Among around 200,000 clones, about 88% were seen once, and the ten largest hold 1.9%. The sequenced material came from peripheral blood. The TCR originated in a man aged 40-55 years with active or convalescent COVID-19. V is TRBV5-1 and J is TRBJ1-1; D is perhaps TRBD1 (5 bases). CDR3 sequence: CASSLDQGGTEAFF. The CDR3 DNA reads as TGCGCCAGCAGCTTGGACCAGGGAGGTACTGAAGCTTTCTTT.